These T cell receptor beta chains were read from a single sample in a study of T cell changes during pregnancy in multiple sclerosis. Only in-frame clones appear in the TCRdb table, and some are missing; sequencing was by immunoSEQ multiplex PCR. In the table there are 65,000 to 85,000 clones, 70% to 90% of which are singletons. The source material was peripheral blood, sampled in the first trimester of pregnancy. These receptors all come from a female donor in good health, enrolled as a control in a pregnancy study. CDR3s include the opening cysteine and the closing phenylalanine or tryptophan. The order of the fields is J gene, D gene, clone size, V gene, CDR3 DNA, CDR3 protein. The D gene is left open where the match is weak. Expanded clones get a size class; other rows say once, few or many, or leave the size out.

J: TRBJ2-7; D: TRBD1; size: -; V: TRBV5-1; DNA: TGCGCCAGCACCTTATCCGGGACAGGGAGCTACGAGCAGTACTTC; CDR3: CASTLSGTGSYEQYF
J: TRBJ1-2; D: TRBD1; size: -; V: TRBV7-2; DNA: TGTGCCAGCAGTTGGGACAGGGGTGAAGGAGATGGCTACACCTTC; CDR3: CASSWDRGEGDGYTF
J: TRBJ1-1; D: -; size: -; V: TRBV7-9; DNA: TGTGCCAGCAGTCGCCTCCTTGGCGGCACTGAAGCTTTCTTT; CDR3: CASSRLLGGTEAFF
J: TRBJ2-2; D: TRBD2; size: -; V: TRBV10-3; DNA: TGTGCCATCAGTGGGGACGGACTAGTCACCGGGGAGCTGTTTTTT; CDR3: CAISGDGLVTGELFF
J: TRBJ2-1; D: TRBD2; size: -; V: TRBV7-2; DNA: TGTGCCAGCAGCTACCCGCGGGGGGGCTACAATGAGCAGTTCTTC; CDR3: CASSYPRGGYNEQFF
J: TRBJ2-4; D: -; size: -; V: TRBV19; DNA: TGTGCCAGTAGTCCAGTCCATAATCGGGGCAAAAACATTCAGTACTTC; CDR3: CASSPVHNRGKNIQYF
J: TRBJ2-7; D: -; size: -; V: TRBV6-1; DNA: TGTGCCAGCAGTGAAACAGAGTACTACGAGCAGTACTTC; CDR3: CASSETEYYEQYF
J: TRBJ2-5; D: -; size: -; V: TRBV10-3; DNA: TGTGCCATCAGTGATGGGGGGGCCCAAGAGACCCAGTACTTC; CDR3: CAISDGGAQETQYF
J: TRBJ2-5; D: TRBD1; size: -; V: TRBV19; DNA: TGTGCCAGTAGTCCACCCTGGGTCGGGACAGGGGGCTTGGAGACCCAGTACTTC; CDR3: CASSPPWVGTGGLETQYF
J: TRBJ1-2; D: -; size: -; V: TRBV11-2; DNA: TGTGCCAGCAGCTTAGTAACAGTGCCCTATGGCTACACCTTC; CDR3: CASSLVTVPYGYTF
J: TRBJ2-1; D: TRBD1; size: -; V: TRBV7-2; DNA: TGTGCCAGCAGCTTGGGACAGGCCTACAATGAGCAGTTCTTC; CDR3: CASSLGQAYNEQFF
J: TRBJ2-2; D: TRBD2; size: -; V: TRBV4-1; DNA: TGCGCCAGCAACCATGGCAGGGCTAGCGGTGGTCTAACCGGGGAGCTGTTTTTT; CDR3: CASNHGRASGGLTGELFF
J: TRBJ1-2; D: -; size: -; V: TRBV15; DNA: TGTGCCACCAGCACCGCCGGTGTTAACTATGGCTACACCTTC; CDR3: CATSTAGVNYGYTF
J: TRBJ1-1; D: -; size: -; V: TRBV14; DNA: TGTGCCAGCAGCCAACAGTACACTGAAGCTTTCTTT; CDR3: CASSQQYTEAFF
J: TRBJ2-3; D: -; size: -; V: TRBV7-9; DNA: TGTGCCAGCAGCCCACTTCAAGATACGCAGTATTTT; CDR3: CASSPLQDTQYF
J: TRBJ1-2; D: -; size: -; V: TRBV5-1; DNA: TGCGCCAGCAGCTTCAGGGCAGGGTTGAATGCTAACTATGGCTACACCTTC; CDR3: CASSFRAGLNANYGYTF
J: TRBJ2-7; D: -; size: -; V: TRBV7-2; DNA: TGTGCCAGCAGCCTCCTGGGGGGAGGGACAGGAGGACTAGGAGAGCAGTACTTC; CDR3: CASSLLGGGTGGLGEQYF
J: TRBJ2-3; D: TRBD2; size: -; V: TRBV6-5; DNA: TGTGCCAGCTTGGGGCGGGGGGGCTTATATACGCAGTATTTT; CDR3: CASLGRGGLYTQYF
J: TRBJ2-1; D: -; size: -; V: TRBV7-9; DNA: TGTGCCAGCAGCCCACTGAATGGTGCTGGTGAGCAGTTCTTC; CDR3: CASSPLNGAGEQFF
J: TRBJ2-7; D: -; size: -; V: TRBV12-2; DNA: TGTGCAAGTCGCTTCCACCGATATGACAGGGTATACAGCTACGAGCAGTACTTC; CDR3: CASRFHRYDRVYSYEQYF
J: TRBJ1-3; D: -; size: -; V: TRBV12-5; DNA: TGTGCTAGTGGTTTGGGACAAAGTGGAAACACCATATATTTT; CDR3: CASGLGQSGNTIYF
J: TRBJ2-1; D: -; size: once; V: TRBV18; DNA: TGTGCCAGCTCGCCTGACTCATACAATGAGCAGTTCTTC; CDR3: CASSPDSYNEQFF